The subject of this entry is one TCR beta chain. Its antigen is currently unknown. The data are from a study of shared clonotypes between healthy human individuals. Overall study findings and caveats: Blood was the sole source, and tissue repertoires probably differ.

Some clones are missing from TCRdb's copy, which holds only in-frame ones; the method was immunoSEQ multiplex PCR. The table lists about 2.4 million clones, under 95% of them singletons, with roughly 0.39% in the top ten. V was cut by 5 bases and J by 11 bases, with 12 bases left in between. The length of the CDR3 is 10 residues. Germline CDR1 is DFQATT and CDR2 is SNEGSKA (reference sequence). This sequence joins TRBV20-1 and TRBJ2-5; D ambiguous. The sequencing sample was made of naive CD4+ T cells from PBMCs. The subset was: CD45RA+ positively selected. The source of this sequence is a man aged 18 to 29 in good health. Some clones in this sample may be carry-over from other donors' samples. The CDR3 reads CSAHDLAQYF. The CDR3 nucleotides read TGCAGTGCTCATGACCTCGCGCAGTACTTC.